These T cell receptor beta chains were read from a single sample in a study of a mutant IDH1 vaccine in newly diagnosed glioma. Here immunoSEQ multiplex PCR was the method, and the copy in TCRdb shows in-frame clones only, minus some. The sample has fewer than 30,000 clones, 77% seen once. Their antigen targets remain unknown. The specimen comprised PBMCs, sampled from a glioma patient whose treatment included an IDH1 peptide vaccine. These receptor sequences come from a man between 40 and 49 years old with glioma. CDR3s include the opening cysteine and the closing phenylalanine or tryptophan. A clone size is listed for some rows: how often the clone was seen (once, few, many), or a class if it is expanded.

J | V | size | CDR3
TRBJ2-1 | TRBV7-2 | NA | CASSHGRFDEQFF
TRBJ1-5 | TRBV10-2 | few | CASSESGHRNQPQHF
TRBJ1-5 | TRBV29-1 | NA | CSVSRGSNQPQHF
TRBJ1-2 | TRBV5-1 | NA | CASSFSLQGNYGYTF
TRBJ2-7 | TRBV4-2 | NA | CASSGILARGGYEQYF
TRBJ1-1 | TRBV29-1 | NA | CSVDPEQGTEAFF
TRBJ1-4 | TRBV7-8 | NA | CASSRTPGRTNEKLFF
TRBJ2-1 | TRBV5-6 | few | CASSFVTTRLLFF
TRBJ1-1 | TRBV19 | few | CASAKGNTEAFF
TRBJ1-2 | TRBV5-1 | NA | CASSRLVERYGYTF
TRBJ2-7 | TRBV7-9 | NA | CASSSTLNYEQYF
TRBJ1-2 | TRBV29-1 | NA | CSVSADSYGYTF
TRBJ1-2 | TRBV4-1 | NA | CASSQGTGDNYGYTF
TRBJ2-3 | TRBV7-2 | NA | CASTQRQGLGDTQYF
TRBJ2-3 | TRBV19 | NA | CASGGLAGGGTQYF
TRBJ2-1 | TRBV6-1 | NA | CASSVAGGTNEQFF
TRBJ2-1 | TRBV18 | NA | CASSPRGKTSGHNEQFF
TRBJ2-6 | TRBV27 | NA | CASRFLAGSDSGANVLTF
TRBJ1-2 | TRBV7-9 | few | CASSDPGHPTRNTF
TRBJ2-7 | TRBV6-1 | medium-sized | CASSLDRVGLYEQYF
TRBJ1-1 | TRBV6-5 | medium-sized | CASNLQGNTEAFF
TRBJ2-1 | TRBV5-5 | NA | CASSPGDYTHEQFF
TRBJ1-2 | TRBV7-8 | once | CASSLGGTGYTF
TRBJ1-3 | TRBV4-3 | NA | CASSQGDIRSSGNTIYF
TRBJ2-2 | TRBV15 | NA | CATSELAGAATGELFF
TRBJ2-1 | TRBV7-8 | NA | CASSGGLAQGGYNEQFF
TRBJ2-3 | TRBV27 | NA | CASSLSSARDTQYF
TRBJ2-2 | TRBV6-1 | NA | CASIGSTGGELFF
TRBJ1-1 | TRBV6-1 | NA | CASRLAQGNTEAFF